This T cell receptor (beta chain) was documented in a study of technical replicates of blood from a few donors. This CDR3 spans 16 amino acids. Germline V gene sequence: CDR1 MNHNY, CDR2 SVGAGI (reference sequence). Deletions cut 5 bases from V and 4 bases from J, with 21 bases between. Using immunoSEQ multiplex PCR, the repertoire was profiled, and TCRdb retains in-frame clones only, with some absent. This table has around 67,000 clones, 95% to 96% appearing once. J is TRBJ2-7 and V is TRBV6-6; the D gene is possibly TRBD1 (6 bases). Sequencing used T cells isolated from PBMCs. This TCR derives from a human donor in good health. The CDR3: CASSPRQGLGVYEQYF. The CDR3 coding sequence is TGTGCCAGCAGTCCCCGCCAGGGGCTAGGAGTTTACGAGCAGTACTTC.